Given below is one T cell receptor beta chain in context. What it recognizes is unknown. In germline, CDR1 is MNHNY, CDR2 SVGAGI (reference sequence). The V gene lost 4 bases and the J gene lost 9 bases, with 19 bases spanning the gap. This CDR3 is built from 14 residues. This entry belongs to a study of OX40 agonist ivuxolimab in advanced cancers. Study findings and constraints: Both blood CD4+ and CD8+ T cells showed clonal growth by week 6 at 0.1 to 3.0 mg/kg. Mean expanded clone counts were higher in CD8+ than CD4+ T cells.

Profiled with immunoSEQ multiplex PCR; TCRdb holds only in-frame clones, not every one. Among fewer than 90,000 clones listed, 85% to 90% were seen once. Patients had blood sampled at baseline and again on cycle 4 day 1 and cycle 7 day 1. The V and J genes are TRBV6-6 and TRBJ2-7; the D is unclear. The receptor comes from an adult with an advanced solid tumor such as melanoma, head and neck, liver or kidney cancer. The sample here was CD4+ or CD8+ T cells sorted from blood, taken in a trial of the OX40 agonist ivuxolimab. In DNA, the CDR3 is TGTGCCAGCAGTTTGATGGCCCAGGACCGCGGGCAGTACTTC. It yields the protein CASSLMAQDRGQYF.